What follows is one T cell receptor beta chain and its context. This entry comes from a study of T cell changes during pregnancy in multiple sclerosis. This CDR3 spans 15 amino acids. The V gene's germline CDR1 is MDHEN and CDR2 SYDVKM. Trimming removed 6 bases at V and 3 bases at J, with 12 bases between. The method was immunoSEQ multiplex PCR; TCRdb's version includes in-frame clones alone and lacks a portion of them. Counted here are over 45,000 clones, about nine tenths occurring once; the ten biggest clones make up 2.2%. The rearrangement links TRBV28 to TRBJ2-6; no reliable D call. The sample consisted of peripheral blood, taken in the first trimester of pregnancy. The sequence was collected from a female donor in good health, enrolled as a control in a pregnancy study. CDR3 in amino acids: CASSNLPGGANVLTF. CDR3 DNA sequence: TGTGCCAGCAGCAACCTCCCGGGTGGGGCCAACGTCCTGACTTTC. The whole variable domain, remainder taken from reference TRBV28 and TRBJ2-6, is DVKVTQSSRYLVKRTGEKVFLECVQDMDHENMFWYRQDPGLGLRLIYFSYDVKMKEKGDIPEGYSVSREKKERFSLILESASTNQTSMYLCASSNLPGGANVLTFGAGSRLTVL.